This T cell receptor beta chain was recovered during a study of CD8 T cells in ankylosing spondylitis (dated by TCRdb to about 2017). For the wider study: The study profiled T cell receptor beta repertoires in healthy donors and ankylosing spondylitis patients to find disease-linked TCR variants. Samples of peripheral blood were taken, and for ankylosing spondylitis patients, synovial fluid was collected as well. In total, the full study cohort was made up of 85 to 140 healthy donors and 25 to 30 ankylosing spondylitis patients.

This clonotype occurred a few times. It has no known antigen specificity. The input lacks base qualities; no much larger clone sits a single base away. Findings and caveats that apply to the study as a whole: The disease-linked clones showed a CD8+ phenotype and occurred at relatively low frequencies in peripheral blood. A TCR beta motif of 8 or 9 highly homologous amino acid variants appeared characteristic of blood from ankylosing spondylitis patients. The disease-linked clones were reported as significantly enriched in matched synovial fluid samples from ankylosing spondylitis patients. Some motif variants had previously been reported in the synovial fluid and blood of reactive arthritis patients, which suggests shared mechanisms of disease initiation.

The sequencer listed for this sample is Illumina HiSeq 2500. Quantitative 5'-RACE with molecular barcodes was used to prepare TCR beta libraries. In the original analysis: A new computational method, built on a probabilistic model of VDJ rearrangement, was used to identify disease-linked TCR variants. TCRdb reworked the public reads: Q25 trimming with fastp, MiXCR clone assembly, productive beta chains retained. Each entry is one CDR3 protein sequence, shown with its most common DNA and genes. Clone size and V and J calls follow TCRdb, not the original study. For this sample the table gives 380,000 or so distinct CDR3 sequences, of which 20% were detected only once. The top ten clones comprise around 13% of the sample. The source is a male donor with ankylosing spondylitis or in good health (not recorded which). Sequenced: blood, either unsorted or a sorted T cell fraction (not recorded which).

The base sequence is TGTGCCAGCACCCCAGGGGCATACAATGAGCAGTTCTTC. Its protein reads: CASTPGAYNEQFF. The sequence is built from TRBV25-1 and TRBJ2-1; the D segment could be TRBD1, given 6 matching bases. From its cysteine to its phenylalanine, the CDR3 spans 13 amino acids. Left in the record is the CDR3 DNA by itself, 39 bases read in frame from the first base. The V end loses 7 bases and the J end loses 4 bases, and a stretch of 11 bases separates them. The germline V gene yields MGHDK for CDR1 and SYGVNS for CDR2.